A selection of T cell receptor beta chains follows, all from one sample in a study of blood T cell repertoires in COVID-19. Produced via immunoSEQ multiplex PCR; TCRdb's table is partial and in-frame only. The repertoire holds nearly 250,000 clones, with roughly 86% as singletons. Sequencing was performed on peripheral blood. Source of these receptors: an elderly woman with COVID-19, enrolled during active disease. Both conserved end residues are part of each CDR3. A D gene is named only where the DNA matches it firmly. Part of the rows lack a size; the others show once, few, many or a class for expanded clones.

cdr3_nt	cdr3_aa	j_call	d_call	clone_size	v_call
TGTGCCAGCAGCTCGAGTCATTGGCAGGGAGCGGGCGAGCAGTACTTC	CASSSSHWQGAGEQYF	TRBJ2-7	.	.	TRBV7-9
TGTGCCAGGAGACTAGCGGGGGACTACAATGAGCAGTTCTTC	CARRLAGDYNEQFF	TRBJ2-1	TRBD2	few	TRBV19
TGTGCCAGCAGCTTTTACGGCACCGGGGAGCTGTTTTTT	CASSFYGTGELFF	TRBJ2-2	.	.	TRBV7-3
TGTGCCAGCCTACAGATAAATTCACCCCTCCACTTT	CASLQINSPLHF	TRBJ1-6	.	.	TRBV28
TGTGCCAGTAGCCATAGGGATTCGGGACTCACTAACTATGGCTACACCTTC	CASSHRDSGLTNYGYTF	TRBJ1-2	.	.	TRBV19
TGTGCCAGCAGCTTGCAGGGGAGTCCCACTGAAGCTTTCTTT	CASSLQGSPTEAFF	TRBJ1-1	.	.	TRBV5-4
TGTGCCAGCAGTCGGACTAGAACAGATACGCAGTATTTT	CASSRTRTDTQYF	TRBJ2-3	TRBD2	.	TRBV6-5
TGTGCCAGCAGCCGCGGGACTAGCGGGGGAGATACGCAGTATTTT	CASSRGTSGGDTQYF	TRBJ2-3	TRBD2	.	TRBV3-1/TRBV3-2
TGTGCCAGCAGATGGACAGGGGTCGGCTACACCTTC	CASRWTGVGYTF	TRBJ1-2	TRBD1	.	TRBV12-3/TRBV12-4
TGTGCCATCAGACAGCAGGGAAACACTGAAGCTTTCTTT	CAIRQQGNTEAFF	TRBJ1-1	.	.	TRBV10-3
TGTGCCAGCAGCCCCGGACTGTTCAGGGGTGAAGCTTTCTTT	CASSPGLFRGEAFF	TRBJ1-1	.	.	TRBV7-9
TGTGCCAGCAGCCAAGATAGGCCAGGGGGCTCCCCGAACACTGAAGCTTTCTTT	CASSQDRPGGSPNTEAFF	TRBJ1-1	TRBD1	.	TRBV3-1/TRBV3-2
TGTGCCAGCAGTTACGTGTTGGGCGAGCCCCAGCATTTT	CASSYVLGEPQHF	TRBJ1-5	.	.	TRBV6-5
TGTGCCAGCAGCGTACGAGGCGTGGGACTAGCCCCCGGGGAGCTGTTTTTT	CASSVRGVGLAPGELFF	TRBJ2-2	TRBD2	.	TRBV9
TGTGCCAGCTCACTCGACAGGGCTGGGACTGAAGCTTTCTTT	CASSLDRAGTEAFF	TRBJ1-1	TRBD1	.	TRBV18
TGTGCCAGCAGCCCGACCCTCCAACAGGGGACTAATGAAAAACTGTTTTTT	CASSPTLQQGTNEKLFF	TRBJ1-4	TRBD1	.	TRBV11-2
TGTGCCAGCAGTGAACAGGGGTATGGCTACACCTTC	CASSEQGYGYTF	TRBJ1-2	.	once	TRBV6-1
TGTGCCAGCAGCGTAGCCGCCCTGAGCTCCTACAATGAGCAGTTCTTC	CASSVAALSSYNEQFF	TRBJ2-1	.	.	TRBV9
TGCGCCAGCAGCTTGGTCCCAACAACCACTGAAGCTTTCTTT	CASSLVPTTTEAFF	TRBJ1-1	.	.	TRBV5-1
TGTGCCAGCTACAGGGAGAACACTGAAGCTTTCTTT	CASYRENTEAFF	TRBJ1-1	.	.	TRBV6-6
TGTGCCAGCAGCCCACTCTCAGGGGGCGCCCCTGGAAACACCATATATTTT	CASSPLSGGAPGNTIYF	TRBJ1-3	TRBD1	.	TRBV5-4
TGTGCCAGCTCACCAGGCGGTAACTATGGCTACACCTTC	CASSPGGNYGYTF	TRBJ1-2	.	.	TRBV18
TGCGCCAGCAGCTCCAGGACAGGTCCCGGAGCTTTCTTT	CASSSRTGPGAFF	TRBJ1-1	TRBD1	.	TRBV5-1
TGTGCCAGCAGGGTCACAGGGATCACCACAGATACGCAGTATTTT	CASRVTGITTDTQYF	TRBJ2-3	.	.	TRBV6-5
TGTGCCAGCAGTGAAACATTCAGGTCGGCGGCTTTCTTT	CASSETFRSAAFF	TRBJ1-1	.	.	TRBV25-1
TGCAGCGGGAGACAGGGGAATGAAAAACTGTTTTTT	CSGRQGNEKLFF	TRBJ1-4	TRBD1	.	TRBV29-1
TGTGCCAGTAGTACCGTTACAGGGAAAAATCAGCCCCAGCATTTT	CASSTVTGKNQPQHF	TRBJ1-5	.	once	TRBV19
TGTGCCAGCAGTTTATTGGGAGCAACTAATGAAAAACTGTTTTTT	CASSLLGATNEKLFF	TRBJ1-4	.	.	TRBV28
TGTGCCAGCAGCTTGGCCGGGGGGCTGAGGACCGGGGAGCTGTTTTTT	CASSLAGGLRTGELFF	TRBJ2-2	.	.	TRBV5-4
TGTGCCAGCAGACCCCCCCCCGGGACAGTTTCCTCACCCCTCCACTTT	CASRPPPGTVSSPLHF	TRBJ1-6	TRBD1	.	TRBV28
TGTGCCAGCTCACAGGGGACAGGGGCGCTAAATCAGCCCCAGCATTTT	CASSQGTGALNQPQHF	TRBJ1-5	TRBD1	.	TRBV18
TGTGCCACCAGTGATTCAGGCCCCCTCTCCTACAATGAGCAGTTCTTC	CATSDSGPLSYNEQFF	TRBJ2-1	.	.	TRBV24-1
TGTGCCAGCAGTTTAGGGAGGGACTATGGCTACACCTTC	CASSLGRDYGYTF	TRBJ1-2	.	.	TRBV12-3/TRBV12-4
TGTGCCAGCAGCTCTAGCGGGGGGGCCTCTTATGAGCAGTTCTTC	CASSSSGGASYEQFF	TRBJ2-1	TRBD2	.	TRBV7-3
TGTGCCAGCAGTGTGGGACAGGGGGCTTATACTGAAGCTTTCTTT	CASSVGQGAYTEAFF	TRBJ1-1	TRBD1	few	TRBV6-6
TGTGCCAGCAGCGCGATTCCGGGACTAGCGGGGACAAACACCGGGGAGCTGTTTTTT	CASSAIPGLAGTNTGELFF	TRBJ2-2	TRBD2	.	TRBV9
TGTGCCAGCAGCTTAGTCGTGGGACAGGGGTTTAAGCAGTACTTC	CASSLVVGQGFKQYF	TRBJ2-7	TRBD1	.	TRBV7-2